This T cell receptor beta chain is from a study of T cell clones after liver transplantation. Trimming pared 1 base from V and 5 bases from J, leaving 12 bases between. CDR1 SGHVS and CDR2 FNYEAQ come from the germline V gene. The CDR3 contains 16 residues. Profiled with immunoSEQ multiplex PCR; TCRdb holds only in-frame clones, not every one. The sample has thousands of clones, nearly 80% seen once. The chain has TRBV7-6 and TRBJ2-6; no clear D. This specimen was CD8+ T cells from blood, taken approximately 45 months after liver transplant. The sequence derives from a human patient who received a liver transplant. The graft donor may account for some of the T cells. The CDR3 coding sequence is TGTGCCAGCAGCTTAGGATGGGGAAATAGGGCCAACGTCCTGACTTTC. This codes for CASSLGWGNRANVLTF.